The T cell receptor beta chain described here comes from a study of somatic mutations in cytotoxic T cells in rheumatoid arthritis. Study overall: A subset of V beta antibody-stained T-cell populations was isolated by flow sorting, reaching nearly 100% purity, and this subset included V beta1+ cells that went on to TCRB sequencing.

Generated by immunoSEQ multiplex PCR, the TCRdb table keeps only in-frame clones and is missing some. The sample contains about 10,000 clones, around 84% of which appear only once. Whole-study findings and limits: Which antigens the expanded CD8+ clones targeted was unknown. Exceedance of 20% of CD8+ cells by the largest CD8+ clone occurred in about an eighth of the roughly 60 patients.

As for this clone: Its target is not known.

Trimming left V 0 bases short and J 7 bases short, with 9 bases between. Germline V gene lookup returns CDR1 SGHDN and CDR2 FVKESK. The CDR3 covers 14 residues. The source material was CD8+ T cells sorted from blood. The receptor was derived from an adult with rheumatoid arthritis. The chain has TRBV14 and TRBJ2-2; D is undetermined. CDR3 residues: CASSQDSPFGELFF. CDR3 nucleotides: TGTGCCAGCAGCCAAGACTCCCCGTTCGGGGAGCTGTTTTTT.